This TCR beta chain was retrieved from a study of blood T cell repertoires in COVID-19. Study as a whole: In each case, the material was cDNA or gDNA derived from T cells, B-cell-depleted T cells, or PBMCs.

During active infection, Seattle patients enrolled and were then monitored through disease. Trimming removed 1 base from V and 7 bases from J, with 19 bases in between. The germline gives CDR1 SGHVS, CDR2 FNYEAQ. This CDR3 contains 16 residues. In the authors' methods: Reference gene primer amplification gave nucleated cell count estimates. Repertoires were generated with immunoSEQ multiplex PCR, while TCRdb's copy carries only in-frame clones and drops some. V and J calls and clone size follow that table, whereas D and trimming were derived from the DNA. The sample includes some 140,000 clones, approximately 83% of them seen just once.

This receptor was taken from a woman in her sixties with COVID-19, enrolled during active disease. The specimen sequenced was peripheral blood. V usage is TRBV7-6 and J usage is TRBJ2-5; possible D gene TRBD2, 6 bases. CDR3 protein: CASSLGASGVAGTQYF. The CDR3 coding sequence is TGTGCCAGCAGCTTAGGGGCCTCGGGGGTGGCAGGGACCCAGTACTTC.